This TCR beta chain was profiled in a study of T cell repertoires in cytomegalovirus infection. The wider study: Both CMV infection and a matching HLA type were indicated by public TCR beta signatures.

The V gene's germline CDR1 is SGHTA and CDR2 FQGNSA. After removal of 6 bases from V and 9 bases from J, the junction contained 8 bases not matched to a gene. The CDR3 is 13 residues long. This clonotype was found many times. Its antigen is undetermined. TCRdb re-derived calls from the reads in MiXCR, one entry per CDR3 protein. The sample yields 200,000 to 300,000 distinct CDR3 sequences, 9.1% seen once. Findings of the study overall: Dominating the ex vivo response were TCR beta clonotypes that were CMV-specific and HLA-C-restricted. The cumulative frequency of public TCR beta families distinguished individuals who carried CMV together with the relevant HLA.

The V call is TRBV7-2, the J call TRBJ1-5; 7 positions match TRBD1. The sequencing sample was made of PBMCs. The receptor's source is a human donor in good health (CMV status not recorded). Some clones in this sample may be carry-over from other donors' samples. The CDR3, as DNA: TGTGCCAGCAGGCTAGACAGGGTAGGGCCCCAGCATTTT. This codes for CASRLDRVGPQHF.